This TCR beta chain was identified in a study of blood T cell repertoires in COVID-19. Turning to the study itself: The United States, Italy and Spain provided the acute and convalescent COVID-19 samples. Nucleic acid was either cDNA or gDNA, and it came from T cells, B-cell-depleted T cells, or PBMCs.

V was clipped by 2 bases and J by 5 bases, with 12 bases between them. Germline V gene sequence: CDR1 LGHDT, CDR2 YNNKEL (reference sequence). The CDR3 is made up of 14 amino acids. Original analysis: Counts of nucleated cells, estimated from reference gene primer amplification, were obtained. The method was immunoSEQ multiplex PCR; TCRdb's version includes in-frame clones alone and lacks a portion of them. The DNA gave D and trimming, while V, J and clone size come from that table. Of about 110,000 clones listed, 88% are singletons. The clonotype comes from a man aged 45-65 years with active or convalescent COVID-19. Specimen: peripheral blood. The chain links TRBV3-1 (or the pseudogene TRBV3-2) to TRBJ1-2; D not resolved. The CDR3 nucleotides read TGTGCCAGCAGCCAACTCCCTAACAGTTATGGCTACACCTTC. Protein: CASSQLPNSYGYTF.